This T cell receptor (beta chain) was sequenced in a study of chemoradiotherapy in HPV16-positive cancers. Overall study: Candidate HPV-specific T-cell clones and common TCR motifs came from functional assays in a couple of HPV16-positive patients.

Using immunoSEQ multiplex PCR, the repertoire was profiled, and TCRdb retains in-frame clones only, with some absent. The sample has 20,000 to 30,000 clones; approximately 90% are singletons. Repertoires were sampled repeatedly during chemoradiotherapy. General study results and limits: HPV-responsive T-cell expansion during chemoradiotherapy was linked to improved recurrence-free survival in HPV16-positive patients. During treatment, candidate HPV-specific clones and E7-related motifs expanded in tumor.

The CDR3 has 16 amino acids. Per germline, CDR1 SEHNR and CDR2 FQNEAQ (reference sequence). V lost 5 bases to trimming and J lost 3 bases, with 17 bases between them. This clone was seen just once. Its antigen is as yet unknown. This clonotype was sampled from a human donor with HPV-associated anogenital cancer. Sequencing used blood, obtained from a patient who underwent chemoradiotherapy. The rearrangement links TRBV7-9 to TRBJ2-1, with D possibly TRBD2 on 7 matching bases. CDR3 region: CASSPTGGGRYNEQFF. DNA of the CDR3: TGTGCCAGCAGCCCCACGGGCGGGGGCCGCTACAATGAGCAGTTCTTC.